Listed below are T cell receptor beta chains from one sample, sequenced in a study of human T cells and chemical hapten exposure. One entry per CDR3 protein, called by TCRdb with MiXCR from the RACE reads. This table holds 150,000 to 200,000 distinct CDR3 sequences, 30% found once. Sequenced here: whole blood, sampled in connection with sensitization to the hapten diphenylcyclopropenone (DPC). All receptors derive from a woman aged 25-40 years with alopecia areata. Some clones in this sample may be carry-over from other donors' samples. CDR3s include the opening cysteine and the closing phenylalanine or tryptophan. Size is omitted from some rows. Given values are once, few, many or a class for expanded clones.

v_call | clone_size | cdr3_aa
TRBV29-1 | few | CSVDVVEGEKLFF
TRBV7-9 | NA | CASSLKVGEAFF
TRBV29-1 | NA | CSVVRQGTDTQYF
TRBV20-1 | NA | CSARAGRATGELFF
TRBV2 | NA | CASSEGQVSYEQYF
TRBV28 | NA | CASSFGTANYGYTF
TRBV29-1 | NA | CSVEAGEGPQHF
TRBV7-8 | few | CASSLSRGSFNNEQFF
TRBV5-4 | NA | CASSGGGILGGTEAFF
TRBV5-1 | NA | CASSLEWTNYGYTF
TRBV20-1 | few | CSALVGRDTDTQYF
TRBV7-7 | NA | CASSPRQGAIEQFF
TRBV6-6 | NA | CASRRGTVSSYEQYF
TRBV9 | many | CASSVGGRTDTQYF
TRBV2 | NA | CASSAQGSNTGELFF
TRBV7-9 | NA | CASTDQTSGRGDEQFF
TRBV29-1 | few | CSVARDTGELFF
TRBV18 | NA | CASSQRSDSYNSPLHF
TRBV20-1 | NA | CSASLGGAGQPQHF
TRBV29-1 | NA | CSVGGVPGANVLTF
TRBV7-2 | few | CASSRTGNNEKLFF
TRBV2 | NA | CAKSRDSSYEQYF
TRBV12-5 | NA | CASGWVDTQYF
TRBV5-4 | few | CASSVGGASDNEQFF
TRBV28 | NA | CASSSPTSGSFWAQFF
TRBV15 | NA | CATSIGPERAEAFF
TRBV10-3 | NA | CAIADQNNEQFF
TRBV7-9 | NA | CASSFLPQETQYF
TRBV19 | NA | CASGPSNQPQHF
TRBV7-9 | few | CASSLGGSLNQPQHF
TRBV12-3/TRBV12-4 | many | CASSLQTIAEAFF
TRBV6-5 | NA | CASSYSAGPHEQYF
TRBV20-1 | many | CSASQTGTGDQETQYF
TRBV27 | few | CASSLGRSSYNSPLHF
TRBV12-3/TRBV12-4 | NA | CASSPTTLSGNTIYF
TRBV4-2 | NA | CASSQTDFNEQFF
TRBV20-1 | NA | CSARDSGQAQHF
TRBV28 | NA | CASSFGSGFPEKLFF
TRBV5-4 | NA | CASSPPLGGVRSGSGANVLTF
TRBV7-2 | few | CASSLALQGRETQYF
TRBV4-2 | few | CASSKVLDRAGYTF
TRBV29-1 | few | CSAARLLNTEAFF
TRBV12-3/TRBV12-4 | NA | CASSGGRGYGYTF
TRBV7-3 | NA | CASSTPGPGGTGELFF
TRBV7-2 | few | CASSFWAEDQPQHF
TRBV30 | NA | CASHTAYEQYF
TRBV29-1 | NA | CSVRQAGRDQPQHF
TRBV28 | NA | CASSWTSFSYNEQFF
TRBV7-2 | NA | CASSFPNEKLFF
TRBV6-6 | NA | CASTTGSSQPQHF
TRBV7-9 | NA | CASSLADARNTEAFF
TRBV5-1 | NA | CASSLDPSTEAFF
TRBV21-1 | NA | CASSKGPGGQETQYF
TRBV27 | few | CASSPAPTGNTEAFF
TRBV28 | few | CASSPAGLEPYEQYF
TRBV6-1 | few | CASSVTTPSYNEQFF
TRBV28 | few | CASRPSTVMNTEAFF
TRBV28 | once | CASSFMKGSSYEQYF
TRBV6-9 | few | CASSYPHTGMSEAFF